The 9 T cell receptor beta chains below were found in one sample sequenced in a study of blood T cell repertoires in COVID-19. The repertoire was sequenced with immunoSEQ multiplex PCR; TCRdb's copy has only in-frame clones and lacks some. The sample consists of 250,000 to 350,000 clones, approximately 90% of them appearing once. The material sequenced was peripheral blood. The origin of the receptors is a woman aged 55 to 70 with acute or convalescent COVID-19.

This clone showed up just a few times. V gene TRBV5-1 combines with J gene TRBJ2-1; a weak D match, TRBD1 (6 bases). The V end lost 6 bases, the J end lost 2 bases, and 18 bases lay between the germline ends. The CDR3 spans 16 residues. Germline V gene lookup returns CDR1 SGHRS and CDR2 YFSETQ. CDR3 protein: CASNPLGGNTYNEQFF. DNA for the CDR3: TGCGCCAGCAACCCTCTAGGGGGTAATACCTACAATGAGCAGTTCTTC.

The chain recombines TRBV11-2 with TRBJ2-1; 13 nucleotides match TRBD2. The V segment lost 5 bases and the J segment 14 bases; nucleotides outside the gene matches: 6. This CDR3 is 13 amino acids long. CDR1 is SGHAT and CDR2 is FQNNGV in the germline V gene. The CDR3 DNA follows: TGTGCCAGCAGCGCGGGACTAGCGGGAATCAAGTTCTTC. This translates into CASSAGLAGIKFF. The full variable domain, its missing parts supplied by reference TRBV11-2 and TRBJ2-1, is EAGVAQSPRYKIIEKRQSVAFWCNPISGHATLYWYQQILGQGPKLLIQFQNNGVVDDSQLPKDRFSAERLKGVDSTLKIQPAKLEDSAVYLCASSAGLAGIKFFGPGTRLTVL.

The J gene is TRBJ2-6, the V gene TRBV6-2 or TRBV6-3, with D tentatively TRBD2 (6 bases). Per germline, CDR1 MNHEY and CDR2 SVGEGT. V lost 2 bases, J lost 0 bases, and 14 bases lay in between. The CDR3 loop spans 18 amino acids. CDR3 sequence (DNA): TGTGCCAGCAGTTACCCCCTAGCGCCCTTCTCTGGGGCCAACGTCCTGACTTTC. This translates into CASSYPLAPFSGANVLTF.

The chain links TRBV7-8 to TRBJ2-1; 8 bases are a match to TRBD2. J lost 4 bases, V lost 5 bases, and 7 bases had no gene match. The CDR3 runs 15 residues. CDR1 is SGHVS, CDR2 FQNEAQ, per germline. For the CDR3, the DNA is TGTGCCAGCAGCCCACGGGAGGGCCGTTACAATGAGCAGTTCTTC. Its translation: CASSPREGRYNEQFF.

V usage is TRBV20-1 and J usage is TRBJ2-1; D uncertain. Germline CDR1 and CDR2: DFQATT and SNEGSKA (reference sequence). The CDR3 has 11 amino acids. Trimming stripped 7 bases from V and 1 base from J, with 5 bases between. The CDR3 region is CSGPSYNEQFF. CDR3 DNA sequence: TGCAGTGGTCCTTCCTACAATGAGCAGTTCTTC.

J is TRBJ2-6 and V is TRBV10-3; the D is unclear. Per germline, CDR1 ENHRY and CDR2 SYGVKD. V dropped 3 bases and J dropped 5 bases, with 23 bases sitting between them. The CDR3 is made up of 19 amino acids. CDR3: CAISDGLFIRVGRANVLTF. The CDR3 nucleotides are TGTGCCATCAGTGACGGTCTCTTCATCCGGGTAGGCAGGGCCAACGTCCTGACTTTC.

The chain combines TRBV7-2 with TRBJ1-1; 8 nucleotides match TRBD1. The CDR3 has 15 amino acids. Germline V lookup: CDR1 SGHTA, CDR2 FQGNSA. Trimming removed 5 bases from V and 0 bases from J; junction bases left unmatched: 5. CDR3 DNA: TGTGCCAGCAGCCCAAGGGACAGGTTGAACACTGAAGCTTTCTTT. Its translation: CASSPRDRLNTEAFF. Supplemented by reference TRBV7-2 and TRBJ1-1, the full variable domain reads GAGVSQSPSNKVTEKGKDVELRCDPISGHTALYWYRQSLGQGLEFLIYFQGNSAPDKSGLPSDRFSAERTGGSVSTLTIQRTQQEDSAVYLCASSPRDRLNTEAFFGQGTRLTVV.

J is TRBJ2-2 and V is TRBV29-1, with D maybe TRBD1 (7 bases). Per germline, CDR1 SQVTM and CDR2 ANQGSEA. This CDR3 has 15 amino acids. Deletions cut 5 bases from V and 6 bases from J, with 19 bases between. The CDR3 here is CSVSGRGPGAGELFF. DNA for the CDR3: TGCAGCGTTTCTGGAAGGGGGCCGGGGGCCGGGGAGCTGTTTTTT.

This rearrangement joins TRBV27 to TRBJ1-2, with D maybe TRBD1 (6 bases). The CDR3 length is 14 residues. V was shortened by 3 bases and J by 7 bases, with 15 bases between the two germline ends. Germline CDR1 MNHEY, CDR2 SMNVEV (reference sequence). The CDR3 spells CASSFSDRSGGYTF. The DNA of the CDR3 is TGTGCCAGCAGTTTCTCCGACAGGTCGGGTGGCTACACCTTC.